Ten or more counts support the clone carrying this T cell receptor (beta chain). The antigen remains unidentified. J was trimmed by 2 bases and V by 4 bases; bases with no gene match: 7. Per the germline V gene, CDR1 is ENHRY and CDR2 is SYGVKD. The CDR3 is 15 amino acids. TCRdb reprocessed the RACE reads with MiXCR, giving one entry per CDR3 protein. The sample comprises 50,000 to 65,000 distinct CDR3 sequences, about 7% of which are singletons, and about 1.5% rests with the top ten. This sample was included in a study of human T cells and chemical hapten exposure. Overall study: A 2 cm by 2 cm inner upper arm patch received 2% DPC for sensitization. Study-wide results and caveats: Expanded TCR counts at PT1 went up together with patch test score, a positive correlation. Expanded TCR sets contained significantly more large CDR3 similarity clusters than controls.

Documented time point: pre-sensitization, week 0. Regarding treatment: therapeutic diphenylcyclopropenone sensitization with weekly scalp DPC. Unfractionated whole blood was the source from which total RNA was extracted. Sequencing used whole blood, obtained in connection with sensitization to the hapten diphenylcyclopropenone (DPC). This chain joins TRBV10-3 and TRBJ1-2, with TRBD1 matching over 7 bases. This receptor was obtained from a woman in her thirties with alopecia areata. Some clones in this sample may be carry-over from other donors' samples. The CDR3 DNA is TGTGCCATCAGTGGAGGACAGGCCCTGAACTATGGCTACACCTTC. It codes for CAISGGQALNYGYTF.